Listed below are T cell receptor beta chains from one sample, sequenced in a study of PD-L1 blockade in urothelial cancer. Sequencing was performed with immunoSEQ multiplex PCR; in TCRdb, only in-frame clones are kept and a portion is missing. The sample records 28,000 or so clones, 80% to 90% being singletons. The sample was PBMCs, taken around atezolizumab (anti-PD-L1) treatment. All receptors come from a man in his 60s with urothelial cancer. The CDR3 runs from the conserved cysteine through the conserved F or W. Fields, in order: V gene, clone size, CDR3 protein. Clone size appears in some rows only: once, few, many, or a class for an expanded clone.

V gene: TRBV27; clone size: -; CDR3 protein: CASSGLAGISTDTQYF
V gene: TRBV4-2; clone size: -; CDR3 protein: CASSQEERGPYGYTF
V gene: TRBV5-4; clone size: -; CDR3 protein: CASSLVGDTEAFF
V gene: TRBV9; clone size: once; CDR3 protein: CASSVGGQNTEAFF
V gene: TRBV5-4; clone size: -; CDR3 protein: CASSRSKLAGGTEQYF
V gene: TRBV13; clone size: -; CDR3 protein: CASSFRTSGTDTQYF
V gene: TRBV28; clone size: -; CDR3 protein: CASTLGGGQGNSPLHF
V gene: TRBV7-9; clone size: -; CDR3 protein: CASSSQGSLSYEQYF
V gene: TRBV27; clone size: -; CDR3 protein: CASSLGREGTEAFF
V gene: TRBV30; clone size: -; CDR3 protein: CAWSVGAPNQPQHF
V gene: TRBV12-5; clone size: -; CDR3 protein: CASGLVTGYSGNTIYF